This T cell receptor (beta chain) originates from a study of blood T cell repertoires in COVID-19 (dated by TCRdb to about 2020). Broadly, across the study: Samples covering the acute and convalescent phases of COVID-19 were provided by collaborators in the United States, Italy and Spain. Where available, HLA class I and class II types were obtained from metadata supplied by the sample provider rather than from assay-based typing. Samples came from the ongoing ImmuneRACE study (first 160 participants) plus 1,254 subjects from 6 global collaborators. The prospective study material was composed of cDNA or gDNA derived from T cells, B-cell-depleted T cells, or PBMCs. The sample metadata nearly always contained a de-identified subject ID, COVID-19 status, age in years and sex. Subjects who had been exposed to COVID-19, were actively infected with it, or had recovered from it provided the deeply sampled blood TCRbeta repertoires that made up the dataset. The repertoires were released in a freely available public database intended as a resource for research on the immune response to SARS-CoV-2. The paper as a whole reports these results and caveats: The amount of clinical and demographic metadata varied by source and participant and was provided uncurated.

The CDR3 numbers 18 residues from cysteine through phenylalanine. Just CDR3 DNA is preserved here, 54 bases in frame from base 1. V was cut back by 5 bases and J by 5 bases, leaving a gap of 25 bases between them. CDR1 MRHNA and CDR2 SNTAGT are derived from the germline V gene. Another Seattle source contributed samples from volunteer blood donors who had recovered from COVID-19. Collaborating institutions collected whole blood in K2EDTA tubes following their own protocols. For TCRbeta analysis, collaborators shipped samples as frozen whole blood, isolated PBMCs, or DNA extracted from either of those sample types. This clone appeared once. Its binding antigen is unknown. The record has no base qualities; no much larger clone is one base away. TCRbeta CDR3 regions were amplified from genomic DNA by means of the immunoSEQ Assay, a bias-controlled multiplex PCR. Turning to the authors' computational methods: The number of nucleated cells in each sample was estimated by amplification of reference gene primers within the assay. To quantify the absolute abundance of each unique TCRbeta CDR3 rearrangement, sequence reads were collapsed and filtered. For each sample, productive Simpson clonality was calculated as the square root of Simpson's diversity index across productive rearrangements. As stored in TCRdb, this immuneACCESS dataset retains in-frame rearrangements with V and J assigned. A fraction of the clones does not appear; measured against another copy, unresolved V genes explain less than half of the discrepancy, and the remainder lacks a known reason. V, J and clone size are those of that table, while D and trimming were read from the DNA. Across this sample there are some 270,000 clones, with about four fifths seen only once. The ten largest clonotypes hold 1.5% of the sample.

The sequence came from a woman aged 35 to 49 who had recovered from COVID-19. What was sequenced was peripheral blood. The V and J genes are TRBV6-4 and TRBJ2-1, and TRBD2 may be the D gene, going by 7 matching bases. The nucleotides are TGTGCCAGCAGTATCTCCCTCATAGGGGGGGCCAGTCACAATGAGCAGTTCTTC. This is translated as CASSISLIGGASHNEQFF.